The 18 T cell receptor beta chains given below trace back to one sample, sequenced in a study of T cell responses to AZD1222 COVID-19 vaccine. Assay used: immunoSEQ multiplex PCR; TCRdb lists only in-frame clones, some missing. The sample has around 80,000 clones; roughly 80% are singletons. Here the sequenced sample was peripheral blood, taken 28 days after the second AZD1222 dose. These receptors were collected from an adult who received the AZD1222 COVID-19 vaccine.

CDR3 bases: TGCGCCAGCAGCCAAACGGGGACCGATCACAATGAGCAGTTCTTC. Its translation: CASSQTGTDHNEQFF. The rearrangement joins TRBV4-1 to TRBJ2-1; TRBD1 or TRBD2 may be the D gene (5 bases each). Germline lookup yields CDR1 MGHRA and CDR2 YSYEKL. The V end lost 2 bases, the J end lost 5 bases, and 13 bases lay between the germline ends. The CDR3 spans 15 residues.

The V and J genes are TRBV9 and TRBJ2-5, with D hard to call. The V and J ends lost 0 bases and 5 bases respectively, with 11 bases between them. The CDR3 is 14 residues long. Per germline, CDR1 SGDLS and CDR2 YYNGEE. This CDR3 is CASSVGTSLETQYF. As DNA, the CDR3 is TGTGCCAGCAGCGTAGGGACCTCCCTGGAGACCCAGTACTTC.

This clone was seen a few times. The rearrangement uses TRBV7-2 and TRBJ1-1; maybe TRBD1 (5 bases). The CDR3 spans 13 residues. Looked up from germline, CDR1 is SGHTA and CDR2 is FQGNSA. The V and J ends lost 6 bases and 1 base respectively, with 9 bases between them. Written as DNA, the CDR3 is TGTGCCAGCAGAAATACAGGGAACACTGAAGCTTTCTTT. It translates to CASRNTGNTEAFF.

The sample holds a few counts of this clone. The chain uses TRBV7-6 and TRBJ1-3; D is uncertain. Germline loops: CDR1 SGHVS, CDR2 FNYEAQ. This CDR3 has 17 residues. The V and J ends lost 1 base and 0 bases respectively, with 13 bases between them. Here the CDR3 DNA reads TGTGCCAGCAGCTTAGGGGCAGGCCGGAGCTCTGGAAACACCATATATTTT. Translating it yields CASSLGAGRSSGNTIYF.

The CDR3 nucleotides are TGCGCCAGCAGCTCAGGCGGGACAGGGGCTTTTGGCGAGCAGTACTTC. Translation gives CASSSGGTGAFGEQYF. The chain is built from TRBV5-1 and TRBJ2-7; 10 bases are a match to TRBD1. Germline-derived CDR1 and CDR2 are SGHRS and YFSETQ. CDR3 size: 16 residues. V gave up 3 bases and J gave up 6 bases; unmatched junction bases: 12.

The rearrangement joins TRBV5-4 to TRBJ2-1, with D possibly matching TRBD1 (5 bases). This CDR3 has 13 residues. Germline-derived CDR1 and CDR2 are SGHNT and YYREEE (reference sequence). Trimming left V 5 bases short and J 4 bases short, with 10 bases between. The CDR3 bases are TGTGCCAGCAGACGCAGGGAATACAATGAGCAGTTCTTC. Translation gives CASRRREYNEQFF.

The CDR3 reads CASSRGGDQPQHF. CDR3 sequence (DNA): TGTGCCAGCAGCCGAGGAGGTGACCAGCCCCAGCATTTT. The chain couples TRBV6-6 to TRBJ1-5, with no clear D. The V and J ends lost 6 bases and 7 bases respectively, with 13 bases between them. The length of the CDR3 is 13 residues. Germline CDR1 and CDR2: MNHNY and SVGAGI (reference sequence).

This chain connects TRBV29-1 to TRBJ2-3; 10 nucleotides match TRBD1. CDR1 and CDR2 from the germline V gene are SQVTM and ANQGSEA. The length of the CDR3 is 15 residues. Losses at the gene ends were 5 bases for V and 2 bases for J; bases not matched to a gene: 7. In nucleotides, the CDR3 is TGCAGCGTTCTCCGGGACAGGGGTTCCACAGATACGCAGTATTTT. This sequence encodes CSVLRDRGSTDTQYF.

This clone was seen only once. The chain uses TRBV27 and TRBJ2-7; 11 nucleotides match TRBD2. The junction had 9 bases not matched to a gene; V was cut back by 3 bases and J by 5 bases. Germline V gene sequence: CDR1 MNHEY, CDR2 SMNVEV (reference sequence). The CDR3 contains 16 residues. The CDR3 spells CASSLRLAGGGDEQYF. The DNA for the CDR3 is TGTGCCAGCAGTTTGAGGCTAGCGGGAGGAGGCGACGAGCAGTACTTC.

This chain joins TRBV28 and TRBJ2-5; D assignment may be TRBD1 or TRBD2 (5 bases each). CDR3 length equals 12 residues. Trimming took off 8 bases at V and 5 bases at J, with 12 bases between the two ends. The V gene's germline CDR1 is MDHEN and CDR2 SYDVKM. CDR3 loop: CASSGRRETQYF. CDR3 nucleotides: TGTGCCAGCTCGGGGCGCAGGGAGACCCAGTACTTC.

J is TRBJ2-1 and V is TRBV7-3; D is possibly TRBD2 (6 bases). V lost 2 bases, J lost 7 bases, and 9 bases lay in between. Germline V gene sequence: CDR1 SGHTA, CDR2 FQGTGA. The CDR3 runs 13 residues. CDR3 amino acids: CASSLSGENEQFF. The CDR3 nucleotides read TGTGCCAGCAGCTTATCGGGGGAGAATGAGCAGTTCTTC.

V usage is TRBV10-3 and J usage is TRBJ1-1, with no clear D. The V and J ends lost 9 bases and 0 bases respectively, with 8 bases between them. The length of the CDR3 is 12 residues. The germline CDR1 and CDR2 sequences are ENHRY and SYGVKD. The CDR3 DNA is TGTGCCATGAGGAGTTTGAACACTGAAGCTTTCTTT. Residues: CAMRSLNTEAFF.

This chain uses TRBV15 with TRBJ1-1; TRBD1 is a possible D gene (5 bases). Germline CDR1 and CDR2: LNHNV and YYDKDF (reference sequence). Trimming took 1 base from V and 2 from J, leaving 14 bases between them. This CDR3 spans 16 amino acids. CDR3 bases: TGTGCCACCAGCAGAGGTGTGGGCAGGGCTAACACTGAAGCTTTCTTT. Translating it yields CATSRGVGRANTEAFF.

This chain connects TRBV18 to TRBJ1-2, with 9 bases identical to TRBD1. Germline-derived CDR1 and CDR2 are KGHSH and LQKENI. V gave up 3 bases and J gave up 11 bases; unmatched junction bases: 10. The CDR3 contains 14 residues. The CDR3 region has the DNA TGTGCCAGCTCACCGTCCGGGACAGGGCTCGGTTACACCTTC. Its translation is CASSPSGTGLGYTF.

The chain is built from TRBV6-5 and TRBJ2-2; D is possibly TRBD1 (7 bases). V lost 4 bases and J 7 bases, leaving 13 bases between the germline ends. This CDR3 is built from 14 residues. The V gene's germline CDR1 is MNHEY and CDR2 SVGAGI. The CDR3 DNA follows: TGTGCCAGCAGTTTCGACAGGGAGGTCGGGGAGCTGTTTTTT. It yields the protein CASSFDREVGELFF.

The rearrangement uses TRBV2 and TRBJ1-1, with D possibly being TRBD1 (5 bases). The CDR3 contains 12 residues. Trimming took 7 bases from V and 10 from J, leaving 16 bases between them. The germline V gene encodes CDR1 SNHLY and CDR2 FYNNEI. CDR3 DNA: TGTGCCAGCACCGAAGGCGGGGGTCGAGCTTTCTTT. Protein: CASTEGGGRAFF.

This clone was seen only once. The CDR3 reads CASRLGQGLPGELFF. DNA of the CDR3: TGTGCCAGTAGACTCGGACAGGGTCTCCCCGGGGAGCTGTTTTTT. V is TRBV19 and J is TRBJ2-2; 8 bases map to TRBD1. The V gene's germline CDR1 is LNHDA and CDR2 SQIVND (reference sequence). Losses at the gene ends were 6 bases for V and 6 bases for J; bases not matched to a gene: 9. This CDR3 region has 15 residues.

The chain has TRBV5-1 and TRBJ2-2; TRBD1 might be the D (5 bases). Trimming removed 2 bases from V and 1 base from J, with 12 bases in between. The germline gives CDR1 SGHRS, CDR2 YFSETQ. This CDR3 spans 16 amino acids. CDR3 nucleotides: TGCGCCAGCAGCTTCCAGACAGACTTGAACACCGGGGAGCTGTTTTTT. It encodes CASSFQTDLNTGELFF.